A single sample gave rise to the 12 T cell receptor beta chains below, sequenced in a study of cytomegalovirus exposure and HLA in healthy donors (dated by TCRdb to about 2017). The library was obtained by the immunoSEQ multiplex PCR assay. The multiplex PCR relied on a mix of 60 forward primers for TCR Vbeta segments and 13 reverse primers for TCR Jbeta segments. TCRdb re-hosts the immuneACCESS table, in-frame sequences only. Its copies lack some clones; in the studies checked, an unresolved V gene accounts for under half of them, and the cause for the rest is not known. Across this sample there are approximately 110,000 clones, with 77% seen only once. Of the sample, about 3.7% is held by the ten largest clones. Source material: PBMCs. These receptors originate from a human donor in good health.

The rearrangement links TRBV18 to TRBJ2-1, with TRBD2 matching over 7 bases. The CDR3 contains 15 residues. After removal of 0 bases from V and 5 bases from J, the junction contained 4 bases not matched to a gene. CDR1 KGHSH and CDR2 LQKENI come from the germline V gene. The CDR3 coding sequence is TGTGCCAGCTCACCACCGCCTAGCGGACACAATGAGCAGTTCTTC. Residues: CASSPPPSGHNEQFF.

This CDR3 reads CASSSRREGRNEQFF. CDR3 nucleotides: TGTGCCAGCAGTTCCCGCCGGGAGGGCCGCAATGAGCAGTTCTTC. The rearrangement links TRBV6-5 to TRBJ2-1; 8 bases are shared with TRBD2. The CDR3 has 15 amino acids. The junction had 8 bases not matched to a gene; V was cut back by 4 bases and J by 6 bases. Germline assignment: CDR1 MNHEY and CDR2 SVGAGI.

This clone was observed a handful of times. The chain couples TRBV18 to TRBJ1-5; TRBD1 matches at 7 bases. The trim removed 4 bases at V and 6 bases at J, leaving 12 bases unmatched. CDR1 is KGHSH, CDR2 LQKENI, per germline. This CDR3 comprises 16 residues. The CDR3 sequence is CASSLTGQVGSQPQHF. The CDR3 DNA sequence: TGTGCCAGCTCACTCACCGGACAGGTTGGATCTCAGCCCCAGCATTTT.

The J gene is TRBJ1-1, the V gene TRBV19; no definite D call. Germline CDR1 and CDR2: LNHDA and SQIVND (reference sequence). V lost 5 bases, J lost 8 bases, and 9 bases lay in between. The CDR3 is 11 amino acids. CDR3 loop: CASSETGEAFF. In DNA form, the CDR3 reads TGTGCCAGTAGTGAGACGGGGGAAGCTTTCTTT.

The CDR3 region is CASSVDGGRLTSGNTIYF. DNA of the CDR3: TGTGCCAGCAGCGTAGACGGCGGGAGGCTGACCTCTGGAAACACCATATATTTT. V gene TRBV9 combines with J gene TRBJ1-3; D gene unclear. V was pared by 0 bases and J by 0 bases, with 16 bases between. This CDR3 has 18 residues. In germline, CDR1 is SGDLS, CDR2 YYNGEE.

CDR3 in amino acids: CAISEGAGNQPQHF. DNA for the CDR3: TGTGCCATCAGTGAGGGGGCGGGCAATCAGCCCCAGCATTTT. The genes are TRBV10-3 and TRBJ1-5, with D possibly TRBD1 on 5 matching bases. The CDR3 runs 14 residues. The germline V and J ends were trimmed by 2 bases and 2 bases, with 7 bases remaining between them. Germline lookup yields CDR1 ENHRY and CDR2 SYGVKD.

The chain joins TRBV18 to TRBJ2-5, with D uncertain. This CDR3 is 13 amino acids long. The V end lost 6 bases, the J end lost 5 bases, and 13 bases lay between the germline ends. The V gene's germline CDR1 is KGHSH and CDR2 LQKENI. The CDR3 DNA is TGTGCCAGCTCCAGGTCCCTTTTGGAGACCCAGTACTTC. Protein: CASSRSLLETQYF.

The CDR3 protein is CASSDRERGKLFF. As DNA, the CDR3 is TGTGCCAGCAGTGACAGGGAGAGGGGAAAACTGTTTTTT. The chain combines TRBV6-5 with TRBJ1-4, with TRBD1 matching 7 bases. Trimming cost V 5 bases and J 10 bases; bases outside gene matches: 7. The germline V gene has CDR1 MNHEY and CDR2 SVGAGI. This CDR3 is built from 13 residues.

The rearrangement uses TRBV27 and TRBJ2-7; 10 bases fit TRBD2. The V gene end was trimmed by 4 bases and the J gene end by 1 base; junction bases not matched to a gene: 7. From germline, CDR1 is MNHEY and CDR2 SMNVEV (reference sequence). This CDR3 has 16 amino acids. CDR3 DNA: TGTGCCAGCAGTTCCGGAACGGGACTAGCGTCCTACGAGCAGTACTTC. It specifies CASSSGTGLASYEQYF.

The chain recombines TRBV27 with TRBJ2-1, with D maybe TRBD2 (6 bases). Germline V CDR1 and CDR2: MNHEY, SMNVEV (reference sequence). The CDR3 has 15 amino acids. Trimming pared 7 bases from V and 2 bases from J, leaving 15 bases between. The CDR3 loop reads CASIRSSATYNEQFF. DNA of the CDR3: TGTGCCAGCATCCGGTCTAGCGCAACCTACAATGAGCAGTTCTTC.

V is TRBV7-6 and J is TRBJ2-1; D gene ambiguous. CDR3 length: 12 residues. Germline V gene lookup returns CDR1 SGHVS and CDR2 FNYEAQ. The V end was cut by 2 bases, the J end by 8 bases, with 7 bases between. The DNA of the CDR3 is TGTGCCAGCAGCTTAAGCGAGTATGAGCAGTTCTTC. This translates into CASSLSEYEQFF. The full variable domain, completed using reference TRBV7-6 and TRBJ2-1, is GAGVSQSPRYKVTKRGQDVALRCDPISGHVSLYWYRQALGQGPEFLTYFNYEAQQDKSGLPNDRFSAERPEGSISTLTIQRTEQRDSAMYRCASSLSEYEQFFGPGTRLTVL.

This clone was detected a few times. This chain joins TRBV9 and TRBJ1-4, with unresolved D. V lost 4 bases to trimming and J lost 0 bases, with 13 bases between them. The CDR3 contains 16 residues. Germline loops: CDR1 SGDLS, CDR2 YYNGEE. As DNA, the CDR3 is TGTGCCAGCAGCATCCGGGTGGCGACAACTAATGAAAAACTGTTTTTT. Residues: CASSIRVATTNEKLFF.